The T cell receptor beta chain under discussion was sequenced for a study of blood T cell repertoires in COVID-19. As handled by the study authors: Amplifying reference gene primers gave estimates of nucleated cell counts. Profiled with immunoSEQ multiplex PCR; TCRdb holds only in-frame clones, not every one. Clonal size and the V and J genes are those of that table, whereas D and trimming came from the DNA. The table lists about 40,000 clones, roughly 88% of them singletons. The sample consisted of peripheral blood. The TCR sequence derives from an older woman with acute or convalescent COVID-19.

The CDR3 region has the DNA TGTGCCAGCAGCTCCCTTGATACTAGCGGGGTCTCCGGGGAGCTGTTTTTT. Protein: CASSSLDTSGVSGELFF. The rearrangement joins TRBV7-9 to TRBJ2-2; 10 bases map to TRBD2. The ends lost 4 bases at V and 6 bases at J; junction bases unmatched: 11. The CDR3 has 17 amino acids. Germline V gives CDR1 SEHNR, CDR2 FQNEAQ (reference sequence).